These 18 T cell receptor beta chains were sequenced from one sample in a study of T cells in Graves' hyperthyroidism and ophthalmopathy. TCR beta CDR3 regions were amplified from RNA. Primed by the HTBI set, a first-round RT-PCR was run on the TCR CDR3. TCRdb called the multiplex PCR reads again in MiXCR, with one record for every CDR3 protein. The sample has 700,000 or so distinct CDR3 sequences, roughly 15% seen once. The sample taken for sequencing was blood. These TCRs come from a man younger than 35 with Graves' hyperthyroidism.

The sample holds a few counts of this clonotype. This chain uses TRBV7-3 with TRBJ2-1; a weak D match, TRBD2 (5 bases). The CDR3 length is 14 residues. The V end was cut by 4 bases, the J end by 10 bases, with 17 bases between. CDR1 and CDR2 from the germline V gene are SGHTA and FQGTGA. The CDR3 region is CASSSTHGDGEQFF. The DNA for the CDR3 is TGTGCCAGCAGCTCCACCCACGGGGATGGCGAGCAGTTCTTC. Combining the CDR3 with reference TRBV7-3 and TRBJ2-1 gives the whole variable domain GAGVSQTPSNKVTEKGKYVELRCDPISGHTALYWYRQSLGQGPEFLIYFQGTGAADDSGLPNDRFFAVRPEGSVSTLKIQRTERGDSAVYLCASSSTHGDGEQFFGPGTRLTVL.

The CDR3 is CSVVGGSSYNEQFF. The DNA for the CDR3 is TGCAGCGTTGTGGGGGGCAGCTCCTACAATGAGCAGTTCTTC. The chain carries TRBV29-1 and TRBJ2-1, with D tentatively TRBD1 or TRBD2 (6 bases each). V shed 4 bases and J shed 0 bases, with 10 bases lying between them. Germline CDR1 reads SQVTM; CDR2 reads ANQGSEA. CDR3 size: 14 residues.

This clonotype occurred many times. The chain is built from TRBV2 and TRBJ2-2; possible D gene TRBD1, 5 bases. Trimming pared 8 bases from V and 1 base from J, leaving 11 bases between. The CDR3 runs to 14 residues. Germline V gene lookup returns CDR1 SNHLY and CDR2 FYNNEI. The CDR3 region is CASSQGQNTGELFF. The CDR3 nucleotides are TGTGCCAGCTCCCAGGGCCAGAACACCGGGGAGCTGTTTTTT.

The V call is TRBV28, the J call TRBJ2-2, with TRBD2 matching 14 bases. This CDR3 is 19 amino acids long. After removal of 6 bases from V and 3 bases from J, the junction contained 12 bases not matched to a gene. The V gene's germline CDR1 is MDHEN and CDR2 SYDVKM. The CDR3 loop reads CASSLRTGLAGGDTGELFF. Here the CDR3 DNA reads TGTGCCAGCAGCCTTAGAACCGGACTAGCGGGAGGAGACACCGGGGAGCTGTTTTTT.

This clonotype occurred a few times. V usage is TRBV7-2 and J usage is TRBJ1-5; TRBD1 aligns across 7 bases. The CDR3 sequence is 18 residues long. The germline V gene encodes CDR1 SGHTA and CDR2 FQGNSA. V lost 1 base to trimming and J lost 0 bases; unmatched junction nucleotides: 9. In DNA form, the CDR3 reads TGTGCCAGCAGCTTAGGGACGGGACAGACGTATAGCAATCAGCCCCAGCATTTT. It is translated as CASSLGTGQTYSNQPQHF. The complete variable domain, with remaining parts taken from reference TRBV7-2 and TRBJ1-5, reads GAGVSQSPSNKVTEKGKDVELRCDPISGHTALYWYRQSLGQGLEFLIYFQGNSAPDKSGLPSDRFSAERTGGSVSTLTIQRTQQEDSAVYLCASSLGTGQTYSNQPQHFGDGTRLSIL.

This chain joins TRBV4-3 and TRBJ1-2, with 7 bases that match TRBD1. CDR3 length equals 13 residues. V trimming: 5 bases; J trimming: 8 bases; junction bases outside the gene matches: 8. Germline CDR1 reads LGHNA; CDR2 reads YSLEER. The CDR3 is CASSNYRGQGYTF. CDR3 nucleotide sequence: TGCGCCAGCAGCAATTACAGGGGCCAGGGCTACACCTTC.

The CDR3 DNA reads TGTGCCAGCGCTCTTACAGGGACCAATCAGCCCCAGCATTTT. Protein: CASALTGTNQPQHF. The chain employs TRBV28 and TRBJ1-5, with a weak D call TRBD1 (6 bases). CDR3 length equals 14 residues. The V and J ends lost 8 bases and 3 bases respectively, with 14 bases between them. The germline CDR1 and CDR2 sequences are MDHEN and SYDVKM.

The rearrangement joins TRBV20-1 to TRBJ1-4, with 8 positions matching TRBD1. The junction had 6 bases not matched to a gene; V was cut back by 6 bases and J by 0 bases. This CDR3 comprises 15 residues. Germline V gives CDR1 DFQATT, CDR2 SNEGSKA (reference sequence). CDR3 nucleotides: TGCAGTGCCTCCGGACAGGGACCAACTAATGAAAAACTGTTTTTT. Translation: CSASGQGPTNEKLFF.

A few counts support this clonotype. This chain uses TRBV10-3 with TRBJ2-1, with no clear D. The CDR3 is 13 amino acids. CDR1 ENHRY and CDR2 SYGVKD come from the germline V gene. With 0 bases removed from V and 2 bases from J, the gap between germline ends came to 2 bases. The chain's CDR3 is CAISESTYNEQFF. The CDR3 DNA sequence: TGTGCCATCAGTGAGTCAACCTACAATGAGCAGTTCTTC.

V is TRBV6-2 or TRBV6-3 and J is TRBJ2-1, with TRBD1 matching over 7 bases. V gave up 6 bases and J gave up 10 bases; unmatched junction bases: 12. Looked up from germline, CDR1 is MNHEY and CDR2 is SVGEGT. The CDR3 totals 14 residues. The CDR3 DNA reads TGTGCCAGCAGCTCGTACGACAGGGAAGAGGAGCAGTTCTTC. This gives the protein CASSSYDREEEQFF.

The table lists this clonotype with a few counts. The chain links TRBV20-1 to TRBJ2-1; TRBD2 agrees at 13 bases. The CDR3 runs to 12 residues. Germline V lookup: CDR1 DFQATT, CDR2 SNEGSKA (reference sequence). As DNA, the CDR3 is TGCACACTAGCGGGAGGGTACAATGAGCAGTTCTTC. Encoded protein: CTLAGGYNEQFF.

The chain links TRBV7-3 to TRBJ2-1, with 7 bases aligning to TRBD1. Trimming removed 2 bases from V and 8 bases from J; junction bases left unmatched: 3. The CDR3 loop spans 13 amino acids. The germline CDR1 and CDR2 sequences are SGHTA and FQGTGA. The CDR3 region has the DNA TGTGCCAGCAGCTTAGGACAGGCGGATGAGCAGTTCTTC. It translates to CASSLGQADEQFF.

This clonotype was picked up many times. The V and J genes are TRBV5-6 and TRBJ2-2; the D call may be TRBD1 or TRBD2 (5 bases each). The CDR3 contains 14 residues. Per the germline V gene, CDR1 is SGHDT and CDR2 is YYEEEE. Trimming removed 0 bases at V and 3 bases at J, with 6 bases between. CDR3 protein: CASSLGGDTGELFF. DNA for the CDR3: TGTGCCAGCAGCTTGGGAGGGGACACCGGGGAGCTGTTTTTT.

The gene calls are TRBV29-1 and TRBJ1-1, with a possible D match to TRBD1 (5 bases). Germline V CDR1 and CDR2: SQVTM, ANQGSEA. The CDR3 length is 14 residues. V was cut by 7 bases and J by 4 bases, with 19 bases left in between. CDR3 DNA: TGCAGCGCCCGGGACCCCCGAACCATCACTGAAGCTTTCTTT. Translating gives CSARDPRTITEAFF.

This clonotype was found a few times. The chain has TRBV11-2 and TRBJ2-2; TRBD2 matches 11 bases. CDR1 and CDR2 (germline): SGHAT, FQNNGV. With 0 bases clipped from V and 5 bases from J, the junction kept 5 bases outside the gene matches. The CDR3 length is 17 residues. CDR3 amino acids: CASSLDQLAGGTGELFF. The DNA of the CDR3 is TGTGCCAGCAGCTTAGATCAGTTAGCGGGAGGGACCGGGGAGCTGTTTTTT.

In its sample, this clonotype was seen a few times. V gene TRBV19 combines with J gene TRBJ2-7; no clear D. V was cut by 5 bases and J by 6 bases, with 17 bases left in between. Germline V gives CDR1 LNHDA, CDR2 SQIVND (reference sequence). The length of the CDR3 is 14 residues. Here the CDR3 DNA reads TGTGCCAGTAGTTCCCGGGCCGCGACGGTCGAGCAGTACTTC. Translation: CASSSRAATVEQYF.

This clonotype was seen a handful of times. This chain joins TRBV7-9 and TRBJ2-3, with D maybe TRBD2 (5 bases). This CDR3 comprises 15 residues. V was cut by 4 bases and J by 5 bases, with 16 bases left in between. Germline values: CDR1 SEHNR, CDR2 FQNEAQ (reference sequence). The CDR3 is CASSSEDAPGDTQYF. The CDR3 DNA sequence: TGTGCCAGCAGCTCGGAGGACGCCCCGGGAGATACGCAGTATTTT.

This clonotype was observed a handful of times. The chain joins TRBV7-2 to TRBJ1-1; D unclear. The CDR3 is 13 residues long. V shed 5 bases and J shed 6 bases, with 13 bases lying between them. Germline V gives CDR1 SGHTA, CDR2 FQGNSA. The CDR3 DNA is TGTGCCAGCAGCCCTAATCTTGGTCCTGAAGCTTTCTTT. This gives the protein CASSPNLGPEAFF.